This record covers a single TCR beta chain. Only one count was recorded for this clonotype. The specificity of this receptor is unknown. It has no much larger one-base neighbor in the sample; base qualities were not kept. As encoded in the germline V gene, CDR1 is SGHRS while CDR2 is YFSETQ. From the cysteine through the phenylalanine, the CDR3 covers 16 amino acids. The kept DNA is CDR3 alone, 48 bases in frame from the first base. Germline trimming amounts to 2 bases on V and 4 bases on J, with 9 as the count of junction bases outside the gene matches. The library came from PCR. The instrument given in TCRdb is Illumina HiSeq 2500. To reduce PCR and sequencing biases, unique molecular identifiers were incorporated into the TCR beta cDNA libraries. Some 500,000 cDNA molecules were obtained for every 1 to 10 million input T cells, so each molecule roughly corresponded to one T cell. Patient libraries were prepared and sequenced with the same protocol used for the earlier healthy control dataset. Within a given batch, samples were prepared together, multiplexed and sequenced on the same HiSeq lane. Concerning the study's data processing: MIGEC handled the raw barcoded reads, throwing out single-read molecular identifier groups before consensus assembly and CDR3 extraction. Clonotype tables were post-analysed with VDJtools, normalizing diversity by down-sampling all datasets to the smallest sample size. To correct batch-related cross-sample contamination, repertoire overlap clustering matched CDR3 amino acid sequences but not nucleotide sequences. Through fastp at Q25 and MiXCR, TCRdb rebuilt clones from the public reads, retaining in-frame beta chains. Under each unique CDR3 protein, matching rows form one entry showing the most common genes and DNA. Here the V and J calls rest on TCRdb's processing, not on the authors' analysis. Present in this sample are 820,000 or so distinct CDR3 sequences, about 53% of which were seen just once. About 4.8% of the sample lies in the top ten.

The data stem from a study of post-analysis software for immune sequencing data (dated by TCRdb to the mid-2010s). In terms of the full investigation: Disease courses on record covered relapsing-remitting, secondary progressive and progressive-relapsing multiple sclerosis, though some patients had no subtype annotation. The patient repertoires were set against eleven to twelve previously published healthy control repertoires from donors whose ages ranged from roughly 6 to 27 years. A subset of samples was prepared in parallel using single-end sample barcoding, then pooled and co-amplified after Illumina adapter ligation. Broader findings and caveats from the paper: Direct clustering with F measure showed strong co-clustering of samples prepared in the same batch, prompting a batch-effect correction. The control group was slightly older than the multiple sclerosis patient group. Normalized Chao1 diversity was significantly lower in multiple sclerosis patients than controls, suggesting substantial peripheral T-cell clonal expansion. Significantly higher frequencies in patients than in controls were found for several TRBV segments, including TRBV5-6, TRBV5-1 and TRBV20-1.

To demonstrate the VDJtools post-analysis software, the study profiled TCR beta repertoires from the peripheral blood of 13 young patients with multiple sclerosis. Multiple sclerosis patients were children and adolescents aged 6 to 15 years. The sequencing sample was made of blood. The sequence is built from TRBV5-1 and TRBJ2-7; 10 junctional bases match TRBD2. This receptor was taken from a girl aged 5-17 years with multiple sclerosis. The CDR3 loop reads CASSFLAGAPEYEQYF. Read as DNA, the sequence is TGCGCCAGCAGCTTTCTAGCGGGAGCTCCCGAGTACGAGCAGTACTTC.